This T cell receptor beta chain was identified during a study of blood T cell repertoires in COVID-19. Study-wide context: The cDNA or gDNA used as material had been derived from T cells, B-cell-depleted T cells, or PBMCs.

Notes on this clone: Within the sample, other DNA sequences also encode this same CDR3.

As originally analysed: Using reference gene primer amplification, nucleated cell counts were estimated. The table came from immunoSEQ multiplex PCR; TCRdb's copy has only in-frame clones and leaves some out. V, J and clone size derive from that table, while D and trimming were established from the DNA sequence. This table has roughly 200,000 clones, around 79% appearing once. CDR1 and CDR2 (germline): SGHAT, FQDESV (reference sequence). The CDR3 runs 14 residues. V shed 5 bases and J 5 bases; nucleotides not matched to a gene: 6. This clonotype was sampled from a woman aged 40 to 55 with COVID-19, enrolled during active disease. The sequencing sample was made of peripheral blood. The V gene is TRBV11-1, the J gene TRBJ1-1; 9 positions match TRBD1. CDR3 region: CASSHTGGRTEAFF. CDR3 bases: TGTGCCAGCAGCCATACAGGGGGCAGGACTGAAGCTTTCTTT.